A selection of T cell receptor beta chains follows, all from one sample in a study of T cell responses to AZD1222 COVID-19 vaccine. Some clones are missing from TCRdb's copy, which holds only in-frame ones; the method was immunoSEQ multiplex PCR. The sample contains roughly 90,000 clones, about 90% of which appear only once. The input for sequencing was peripheral blood, taken on day 0 of MenACWY control vaccination. The receptors were gathered from an adult in good health. Both conserved end residues are part of each CDR3. A D gene is named only where the DNA matches it firmly. Part of the rows lack a size; the others show once, few, many or a class for expanded clones.

clone size: .; J gene: TRBJ1-5; D gene: TRBD1; V gene: TRBV24-1; CDR3 DNA: TGTGCCACCAGTGATTACCCCCGACAGGGCCAGAGGGTGGGCAATCAGCCCCAGCATTTT; CDR3 protein: CATSDYPRQGQRVGNQPQHF
clone size: .; J gene: TRBJ2-3; D gene: .; V gene: TRBV11-2; CDR3 DNA: TGTGCCAGCAGCCGAATAGGGCAGAGCACAGATACGCAGTATTTT; CDR3 protein: CASSRIGQSTDTQYF
clone size: .; J gene: TRBJ1-6; D gene: .; V gene: TRBV6-2/TRBV6-3; CDR3 DNA: TGTGCCAGCAGTTTGATGGCAGGAGGATCACCCCTCCACTTT; CDR3 protein: CASSLMAGGSPLHF
clone size: .; J gene: TRBJ1-1; D gene: TRBD1; V gene: TRBV10-3; CDR3 DNA: TGTGCCATCAGTCTGACAGGGTTGTGGACTGAAGCTTTCTTT; CDR3 protein: CAISLTGLWTEAFF
clone size: .; J gene: TRBJ1-4; D gene: .; V gene: TRBV7-9; CDR3 DNA: TGTGCCAGCAGCACTGGAGGGGGATCTAATGAAAAACTGTTTTTT; CDR3 protein: CASSTGGGSNEKLFF
clone size: .; J gene: TRBJ2-3; D gene: .; V gene: TRBV7-2; CDR3 DNA: TGTGCCAGCAGCTTAGGTCTTGGCGGAGGCACAGATACGCAGTATTTT; CDR3 protein: CASSLGLGGGTDTQYF
clone size: .; J gene: TRBJ1-2; D gene: TRBD1; V gene: TRBV28; CDR3 DNA: TGTGCCAGCAGACAGGGGCCGATTGGCTACACCTTC; CDR3 protein: CASRQGPIGYTF
clone size: .; J gene: TRBJ2-3; D gene: .; V gene: TRBV5-8; CDR3 DNA: TGTGCCAGCAGCTTGCGGTCCCTCGGCGATACGCAGTATTTT; CDR3 protein: CASSLRSLGDTQYF
clone size: .; J gene: TRBJ2-7; D gene: .; V gene: TRBV28; CDR3 DNA: TGTGCCAGCAGGGAAGGCTACGAGCAGTACTTC; CDR3 protein: CASREGYEQYF
clone size: .; J gene: TRBJ2-1; D gene: .; V gene: TRBV7-9; CDR3 DNA: TGTGCCAGCAGCTTAGGTCAAGACTACAATGAGCAGTTCTTC; CDR3 protein: CASSLGQDYNEQFF
clone size: .; J gene: TRBJ2-5; D gene: TRBD2; V gene: TRBV5-4; CDR3 DNA: TGTGCCAGCAGCTTGGGACTAGCGGGAGTAGAGACCCAGTACTTC; CDR3 protein: CASSLGLAGVETQYF
clone size: .; J gene: TRBJ1-6; D gene: .; V gene: TRBV6-5; CDR3 DNA: TGTGCCAGCAGTTACTCGACGTGGCAGCACCTATCACCCCTCCACTTT; CDR3 protein: CASSYSTWQHLSPLHF
clone size: once; J gene: TRBJ2-7; D gene: .; V gene: TRBV27; CDR3 DNA: TGTGCCAGCAGTTTAGGTCTAGCCGGGTCTCGCGAGCAGTACTTC; CDR3 protein: CASSLGLAGSREQYF
clone size: .; J gene: TRBJ2-7; D gene: .; V gene: TRBV20-1; CDR3 DNA: TGCAGTGCCAGTAGCGGCAGCTCCTACGAGCAGTACTTC; CDR3 protein: CSASSGSSYEQYF
clone size: .; J gene: TRBJ2-1; D gene: .; V gene: TRBV7-9; CDR3 DNA: TGTGCCAGGTCGGGACCCTTAAATGAGCAGTTCTTC; CDR3 protein: CARSGPLNEQFF
clone size: .; J gene: TRBJ2-1; D gene: .; V gene: TRBV11-2; CDR3 DNA: TGTGCCAGCAGCTTGTGGCTGGCGCAGGACAATGAGCAGTTCTTC; CDR3 protein: CASSLWLAQDNEQFF
clone size: once; J gene: TRBJ1-5; D gene: .; V gene: TRBV20-1; CDR3 DNA: TGCAGTGCTAGTTCAGGGCTCAATCAGCCCCAGCATTTT; CDR3 protein: CSASSGLNQPQHF
clone size: .; J gene: TRBJ1-2; D gene: .; V gene: TRBV12-3/TRBV12-4; CDR3 DNA: TGTGCCAGCAGTTTATCCCCACTCTATGGCTACACCTTC; CDR3 protein: CASSLSPLYGYTF
clone size: .; J gene: TRBJ2-7; D gene: .; V gene: TRBV24-1; CDR3 DNA: TGTGCCACCAGTGATACCAGACATACTTCCTCCTACGAGCAGTACTTC; CDR3 protein: CATSDTRHTSSYEQYF
clone size: .; J gene: TRBJ2-3; D gene: .; V gene: TRBV28; CDR3 DNA: TGTGCCAGCAGTTTAACCGGGAGTTTATCAGATACGCAGTATTTT; CDR3 protein: CASSLTGSLSDTQYF
clone size: .; J gene: TRBJ2-1; D gene: .; V gene: TRBV2; CDR3 DNA: TGTGCCAGCCGGGACCGAAGCTCCTACAATGAGCAGTTCTTC; CDR3 protein: CASRDRSSYNEQFF
clone size: .; J gene: TRBJ2-3; D gene: .; V gene: TRBV2; CDR3 DNA: TGTGCCAGCAGTACTAGGGATACGCAGTATTTT; CDR3 protein: CASSTRDTQYF
clone size: once; J gene: TRBJ1-1; D gene: .; V gene: TRBV6-1; CDR3 DNA: TGTGCCAGCAGTGAAGCGGGGTGGTCAGTGACCACTGAAGCTTTCTTT; CDR3 protein: CASSEAGWSVTTEAFF
clone size: few; J gene: TRBJ2-5; D gene: .; V gene: TRBV24-1; CDR3 DNA: TGTGCCACCAGTGATTTGGGACGTGAACGGCCCCAGTACTTC; CDR3 protein: CATSDLGRERPQYF
clone size: .; J gene: TRBJ2-1; D gene: .; V gene: TRBV11-1; CDR3 DNA: TGTGCCAGCAGCTTAGTCCGGGACCTCAATGAGCAGTTCTTC; CDR3 protein: CASSLVRDLNEQFF
clone size: .; J gene: TRBJ2-7; D gene: .; V gene: TRBV5-1; CDR3 DNA: TGCGCCAGCAGCGCATCCCCAGACCCCCAAAGCTCCTACGAGCAGTACTTC; CDR3 protein: CASSASPDPQSSYEQYF